Listed below are T cell receptor beta chains from one sample, sequenced in a study of T cell responses to AZD1222 COVID-19 vaccine. Profiling relied on immunoSEQ multiplex PCR, and the TCRdb table lists in-frame clones only, not all of them. The table has 150,000 to 200,000 clones, about 89% seen once; the top ten hold approximately 1.6%. This specimen was peripheral blood, taken on day 0 of AZD1222 vaccination. Source of these receptors: an adult in good health. CDR3s leave out the opening cysteine and the closing phenylalanine or tryptophan.

v_call cdr3_aa
TRBV27 ASSLGSESSYEQY
TRBV28 ASSAGSGNTIY
TRBV9 ASSVDLVNYGYT
TRBV11-2 ASSGGAGATTGELF
TRBV28 ASSLQGGQPQH
TRBV27 ASSLGRDYNSPLH
TRBV6-2/TRBV6-3 ASSSSTGWNTIY
TRBV5-1 ASSQHPGSGAIRSPLH
TRBV4-1 ASSLGSSYGNQPQH
TRBV7-6 ASSLRNTGELF
TRBV11-3 ASSGGLAAVQY
TRBV10-3 AISRDAGTEAF
TRBV23-1 ASSQRAGSGYT
TRBV7-2 ASSSPFRSSGNTIY
TRBV30 AWSTELGLGELF
TRBV24-1 ATSEGGLRAGPDTQY
TRBV6-5 ASSYSTGGRETQY
TRBV5-6 ASSLQGANTEAF
TRBV10-3 AISESWNTEAF
TRBV5-1 ASSLGTGVNTEAF
TRBV28 ASSLGQGVSGNTIY
TRBV6-5 ASSPVRGVQETQY
TRBV27 ASSFRDPLNEQF
TRBV27 ASSLGRGGEKLF
TRBV10-3 AISPGQGRGYT
TRBV2 ASSVGAATGELF